Shown below are 21 T cell receptor beta chains from a single sample sequenced in a study of CD8+ T cells in alopecia areata. RNA was isolated and reverse transcribed to cDNA, the sequencing template. The assay was immunoSEQ multiplex PCR, and TCRdb's table has in-frame clones only and misses some. The data contain 140,000 to 150,000 clones, 87% of them singletons. Here the sequenced sample was CD8+ T cells sorted from blood, taken at week 0. These receptors originate from a human donor with alopecia areata.

This clone was seen more than once but under ten times. V is TRBV12-5 and J is TRBJ2-1; D gene ambiguous. In germline, CDR1 is LGHNT, CDR2 FRNRAP. This CDR3 is 12 amino acids long. V was clipped by 1 base and J by 4 bases, with 2 bases between them. The CDR3 sequence is CASGLGYNEQFF. DNA for the CDR3: TGTGCTAGTGGTTTGGGTTACAATGAGCAGTTCTTC.

In the case of this clone: The same CDR3 arises from other DNA sequences in this sample as well. This rearrangement joins TRBV29-1 to TRBJ2-7; D perhaps matches TRBD1 (5 bases). Germline CDR1 is SQVTM and CDR2 is ANQGSEA. V lost 0 bases, J lost 1 base, and 7 bases lay in between. The CDR3 is 13 amino acids. CDR3 loop: CSVEDQGSYEQYF. The DNA for the CDR3 is TGCAGCGTTGAAGATCAGGGATCCTACGAGCAGTACTTC.

The CDR3 sequence is CASSVGQTYEQYF. CDR3 coding DNA: TGTGCCAGCAGCGTGGGACAGACCTACGAGCAGTACTTC. V usage is TRBV7-8 and J usage is TRBJ2-7, with 7 bases identical to TRBD1. The V gene's germline CDR1 is SGHVS and CDR2 FQNEAQ. Losses at the gene ends were 5 bases for V and 2 bases for J; bases not matched to a gene: 3. This CDR3 contains 13 residues.

The V call is TRBV28, the J call TRBJ1-2; 10 bases are a match to TRBD1. V shed 6 bases, J shed 0 bases, and the junction held 7 bases outside the gene matches. The CDR3 extends over 16 amino acids. Germline loops: CDR1 MDHEN, CDR2 SYDVKM. CDR3 amino acids: CASRDATGGPNYGYTF. Written as DNA, the CDR3 is TGTGCCAGCAGGGACGCGACAGGGGGCCCTAACTATGGCTACACCTTC.

The rearrangement links TRBV9 to TRBJ2-7, with TRBD2 as a possible D gene (5 bases). Germline V gene lookup returns CDR1 SGDLS and CDR2 YYNGEE. The V end was cut by 3 bases, the J end by 2 bases, with 9 bases between. This CDR3 is 13 amino acids long. CDR3 DNA: TGTGCCAGCAGCGGGACTCCTCCCTACGAGCAGTACTTC. Protein product: CASSGTPPYEQYF.

This clone has a single count. The rearrangement uses TRBV27 and TRBJ2-3; D is possibly TRBD2 (6 bases). Germline CDR1 is MNHEY and CDR2 is SMNVEV (reference sequence). The CDR3 is 14 residues long. With 0 bases removed from V and 4 bases from J, the gap between germline ends came to 8 bases. The CDR3 region is CASSLSEGSDTQYF. In nucleotides, the CDR3 is TGTGCCAGCAGTTTATCGGAGGGGTCAGATACGCAGTATTTT.

The chain links TRBV7-9 to TRBJ1-1; D uncertain. The V and J ends lost 0 bases and 6 bases respectively, with 8 bases between them. This CDR3 spans 13 amino acids. Germline lookup yields CDR1 SEHNR and CDR2 FQNEAQ (reference sequence). CDR3 loop: CASSLAMAPEAFF. The CDR3 coding sequence is TGTGCCAGCAGCTTAGCGATGGCCCCTGAAGCTTTCTTT.

The gene calls are TRBV7-9 and TRBJ2-7, with D perhaps TRBD1 (6 bases). The germline CDR1 and CDR2 sequences are SEHNR and FQNEAQ (reference sequence). CDR3 length equals 13 residues. V lost 5 bases, J lost 2 bases, and 10 bases lay in between. The CDR3, as DNA: TGTGCCAGCAGCATAGGACAGCCCTACGAGCAGTACTTC. As protein: CASSIGQPYEQYF.

The genes are TRBV7-9 and TRBJ2-2, with D hard to call. The V end was cut by 5 bases, the J end by 6 bases, with 7 bases between. The CDR3 is 12 amino acids. The germline CDR1 and CDR2 sequences are SEHNR and FQNEAQ (reference sequence). CDR3 protein: CASSGVAGELFF. The DNA of the CDR3 is TGTGCCAGCAGCGGGGTTGCCGGGGAGCTGTTTTTT.

The chain has TRBV19 and TRBJ2-4, with 11 bases matching TRBD1. Trimming removed 5 bases from V and 5 bases from J; junction bases left unmatched: 11. The CDR3 totals 17 residues. Germline values: CDR1 LNHDA, CDR2 SQIVND (reference sequence). Here the CDR3 reads CASSPIPGQGGQNIQYF. The CDR3 DNA sequence: TGTGCCAGTAGTCCAATCCCGGGACAGGGGGGCCAAAACATTCAGTACTTC.

The chain combines TRBV27 with TRBJ1-1, with D possibly TRBD1 on 5 matching bases. Germline CDR1 is MNHEY and CDR2 is SMNVEV (reference sequence). Trimming left V 5 bases short and J 11 bases short, with 15 bases between. The CDR3 covers 12 residues. The CDR3, as DNA: TGTGCCAGCAGTACCCCAGGGATGGGGGCTTTCTTT. Amino acid sequence: CASSTPGMGAFF.

The rearrangement joins TRBV10-3 to TRBJ2-1; D gene unclear. V was pared by 1 base and J by 4 bases, with 11 bases between. The CDR3 has 15 residues. Germline CDR1 is ENHRY and CDR2 is SYGVKD. This chain's CDR3 is CAISEWTAPYNEQFF. CDR3 sequence (DNA): TGTGCCATCAGTGAGTGGACGGCGCCGTACAATGAGCAGTTCTTC.

The V call is TRBV5-4, the J call TRBJ1-1; D not certain. Per the germline V gene, CDR1 is SGHNT and CDR2 is YYREEE (reference sequence). Trimming stripped 4 bases from V and 1 base from J, with 8 bases between. The CDR3 covers 13 residues. CDR3 in DNA: TGTGCCAGCAGCATAACGGGGAACACTGAAGCTTTCTTT. It encodes CASSITGNTEAFF.

This chain uses TRBV29-1 with TRBJ1-1, with TRBD1 matching over 11 bases. CDR1 SQVTM and CDR2 ANQGSEA come from the germline V gene. V lost 7 bases to trimming and J lost 1 base; unmatched junction nucleotides: 5. This CDR3 comprises 14 residues. As DNA, the CDR3 is TGCAGCGCCCCGGGACAGGGGGAGAACACTGAAGCTTTCTTT. Its translation: CSAPGQGENTEAFF.

This clone was seen once. The chain joins TRBV9 to TRBJ1-1, with unresolved D. The V gene's germline CDR1 is SGDLS and CDR2 YYNGEE. V lost 6 bases and J 6 bases, leaving 9 bases between the germline ends. This CDR3 spans 11 amino acids. CDR3 DNA: TGTGCCAGCATCTCAAGGTCTGAAGCTTTCTTT. Translated, it gives CASISRSEAFF.

CDR3 DNA sequence: TGTGCCAGCAGCTCCCCCCGGCAAGGGGGCTCCTACGAGCAGTACTTC. Its protein is CASSSPRQGGSYEQYF. The chain carries TRBV9 and TRBJ2-7; weak D call: TRBD1 (6 bases). This CDR3 is built from 16 residues. The ends were cut back, 4 bases at V and 0 bases at J, with 17 bases in the middle. CDR1 is SGDLS and CDR2 is YYNGEE in the germline V gene.

In regard to this clone: One end of the junction does not line up with germline, which may come from a read error. The CDR3: CASSSGLGDYEQYF. CDR3 nucleotide sequence: TGTGCTAGCAGCTCCGGACTAGGGGACTACGAGCAGTACTTC. V gene TRBV7-7 combines with J gene TRBJ2-7; 7 bases line up with TRBD2. Germline lookup yields CDR1 SSHAT and CDR2 FNYEAQ (reference sequence). The CDR3 is 14 amino acids.

The J gene is TRBJ2-2, the V gene TRBV11-2; possible D gene TRBD2, 6 bases. The CDR3 consists of 15 residues. CDR1 is SGHAT, CDR2 FQNNGV, per germline. V lost 4 bases to trimming and J lost 6 bases, with 15 bases between them. For the CDR3, the DNA is TGTGCCAGCAGCTCGTACACCAGGAGGGCCGGGGAGCTGTTTTTT. Translating gives CASSSYTRRAGELFF.

The rearrangement links TRBV29-1 to TRBJ2-3, with D possibly TRBD2 on 5 matching bases. The length of the CDR3 is 13 residues. The V end was cut by 4 bases, the J end by 3 bases, with 11 bases between. Germline CDR1 is SQVTM and CDR2 is ANQGSEA. The CDR3 loop reads CSVVGWETDTQYF. The CDR3, as DNA: TGCAGCGTTGTGGGATGGGAGACAGATACGCAGTATTTT.

This clone was found once. This chain connects TRBV29-1 to TRBJ2-5; 13 bases align to TRBD2. With V trimmed by 0 bases and J by 6 bases, 16 bases remained unmatched. CDR1 is SQVTM and CDR2 is ANQGSEA in the germline V gene. This CDR3 comprises 19 residues. The DNA for the CDR3 is TGCAGCGTTGAAGATCTTCAGGTTACTAGCGGGAGGGCCGCGAAGACCCAGTACTTC. This gives the protein CSVEDLQVTSGRAAKTQYF.

This sequence joins TRBV6-5 and TRBJ2-2; a weak D match, TRBD1 (5 bases). The CDR3 is made up of 15 amino acids. Per the germline V gene, CDR1 is MNHEY and CDR2 is SVGAGI. The V gene lost 0 bases and the J gene lost 1 base, with 6 bases spanning the gap. In DNA, the CDR3 is TGTGCCAGCAGTTACTCGACAGTGAACACCGGGGAGCTGTTTTTT. This translates into CASSYSTVNTGELFF.